This is a list of T cell receptor beta chains from one sample in a study of cytomegalovirus exposure and HLA in healthy donors. Generated by immunoSEQ multiplex PCR, the TCRdb table keeps only in-frame clones and is missing some. Among about 160,000 clones, around 83% were seen once, and the ten largest hold 8.5%. The specimen sequenced was PBMCs. All receptors come from a male donor in good health and CMV-seropositive. CDR3s include the opening cysteine and the closing phenylalanine or tryptophan. A D gene is named only where the DNA matches it firmly. Only some rows state a clone size, as once, few, many or a class for expanded clones.

J gene,V gene,clone size,D gene,CDR3 protein,CDR3 DNA
TRBJ2-7,TRBV29-1,-,-,CSVESTDFSYEQYF,TGCAGCGTTGAATCGACAGATTTTTCCTACGAGCAGTACTTC
TRBJ2-2,TRBV7-2,few,-,CASSLSPQFTGELFF,TGTGCCAGCAGCTTAAGCCCCCAATTCACCGGGGAGCTGTTTTTT
TRBJ1-1,TRBV20-1,-,-,CSARENRGSFF,TGCAGTGCTAGAGAAAATAGGGGAAGTTTCTTT
TRBJ2-1,TRBV9,once,-,CASSVVSNEQFF,TGTGCCAGCAGCGTAGTCTCTAATGAGCAGTTCTTC
TRBJ2-7,TRBV10-3,-,-,CAISESRGNYEQYF,TGTGCCATCAGTGAGTCTCGGGGTAACTACGAGCAGTACTTC
TRBJ1-6,TRBV7-2,-,-,CASSSQGSYNSPLHF,TGTGCCAGCAGCTCACAGGGTTCCTATAATTCACCCCTCCACTTT
TRBJ1-1,TRBV6-5,few,TRBD1,CASSPLDRGTEAFF,TGTGCCAGCAGCCCCTTGGACAGGGGCACTGAAGCTTTCTTT
TRBJ2-7,TRBV6-5,-,TRBD2,CASSPTSYYEQYF,TGTGCCAGCAGTCCGACTAGCTACTACGAGCAGTACTTC
TRBJ2-2,TRBV30,-,TRBD1,CAWSGPGQGWVNTGELFF,TGTGCCTGGAGTGGGCCGGGACAGGGTTGGGTGAACACCGGGGAGCTGTTTTTT
TRBJ2-7,TRBV4-1,-,TRBD1,CASSQGGPGQGSYEQYF,TGCGCCAGCAGCCAAGGAGGACCGGGACAGGGGAGCTACGAGCAGTACTTC
TRBJ1-2,TRBV28,once,TRBD1,CATWDRGSGYTF,TGTGCCACCTGGGACAGGGGTAGCGGCTACACCTTC
TRBJ2-3,TRBV5-1,-,-,CASRNQVQSDTQYF,TGCGCCAGCAGGAACCAGGTACAGTCGGATACGCAGTATTTT
TRBJ2-2,TRBV5-1,-,-,CASSHGQPNTGELFF,TGCGCCAGCAGCCATGGACAGCCGAACACCGGGGAGCTGTTTTTT
TRBJ2-3,TRBV19,-,-,CASSISTDTQYF,TGTGCCAGTAGTATATCGACAGATACGCAGTATTTT
TRBJ2-7,TRBV7-9,few,-,CASLGGSYEQYF,TGTGCCAGCCTTGGCGGCTCCTACGAGCAGTACTTC
TRBJ2-3,TRBV5-1,once,TRBD1,CASSRGQGSDTQYF,TGCGCCAGCAGCCGAGGACAGGGGTCAGATACGCAGTATTTT
TRBJ1-1,TRBV27,-,TRBD1,CASSRQGSIEAFF,TGTGCCAGCAGTCGACAGGGGAGTATTGAAGCTTTCTTT
TRBJ2-1,TRBV11-2,-,-,CASSLKGLGVGEQFF,TGTGCCAGCAGCTTAAAGGGGCTAGGGGTCGGGGAGCAGTTCTTC
TRBJ1-1,TRBV6-5,-,TRBD1,CASTEGQGNTEAFF,TGTGCCAGCACCGAAGGACAGGGTAACACTGAAGCTTTCTTT
TRBJ1-4,TRBV7-9,-,-,CASSLRGTNEKLFF,TGTGCCAGCAGCTTGAGGGGGACTAATGAAAAACTGTTTTTT
TRBJ2-3,TRBV7-6,-,-,CASSARLTDTQYF,TGTGCCAGCAGCGCCAGGCTCACAGATACGCAGTATTTT
TRBJ2-5,TRBV5-1,-,-,CASSLARQETQYF,TGCGCCAGCAGCTTGGCCAGACAAGAGACCCAGTACTTC
TRBJ2-7,TRBV19,-,-,CASSIWTASSYEQYF,TGTGCCAGTAGTATTTGGACTGCGAGCTCCTACGAGCAGTACTTC
TRBJ2-7,TRBV27,-,-,CASSLRGLLVEQYF,TGTGCCAGCAGTTTAAGAGGACTTTTGGTCGAGCAGTACTTC
TRBJ1-2,TRBV7-2,-,TRBD1,CASSLTGTGNGYTF,TGTGCCAGCAGCTTAACCGGGACAGGGAATGGCTACACCTTC
TRBJ1-1,TRBV9,-,-,CASSVAVGPFEAFF,TGTGCCAGCAGCGTAGCTGTGGGGCCATTTGAAGCTTTCTTT
TRBJ2-5,TRBV18,-,TRBD2,CASSPRRGSEQETQYF,TGTGCCAGCTCACCACGGCGGGGGAGTGAACAAGAGACCCAGTACTTC
TRBJ2-1,TRBV5-4,-,TRBD1,CASSPGQGSYNEQFF,TGTGCCAGCAGCCCGGGACAGGGGTCCTACAATGAGCAGTTCTTC
TRBJ1-2,TRBV27,few,-,CASSFQGQHGYTF,TGTGCCAGCAGTTTCCAGGGGCAACATGGCTACACCTTC
TRBJ1-1,TRBV7-8,-,-,CASSDSGLRAFF,TGTGCCAGCAGCGATAGCGGACTGCGAGCTTTCTTT
TRBJ1-1,TRBV30,-,-,CAWTLELNTEAFF,TGTGCCTGGACCTTGGAGCTGAACACTGAAGCTTTCTTT
TRBJ2-1,TRBV11-2,-,-,CASSFGDGPYNEQFF,TGTGCCAGCAGCTTTGGAGATGGTCCCTACAATGAGCAGTTCTTC
TRBJ2-1,TRBV6-5,once,TRBD2,CASSYVGGRDNEQFF,TGTGCCAGCAGTTACGTTGGCGGGAGAGACAATGAGCAGTTCTTC
TRBJ2-1,TRBV28,once,-,CASSPPGGHNEQFF,TGTGCCAGCAGTCCACCAGGAGGGCACAATGAGCAGTTCTTC
TRBJ2-4,TRBV7-9,-,-,CASSLAGAHRIQYF,TGTGCCAGCAGCTTAGCGGGGGCCCACCGTATTCAGTACTTC
TRBJ2-3,TRBV10-3,-,TRBD2,CAISETSGSTDTQYF,TGTGCCATCAGTGAGACTAGCGGGAGCACAGATACGCAGTATTTT
TRBJ2-2,TRBV2,-,-,CASRRELMNTGELFF,TGTGCCAGCAGGCGGGAACTGATGAACACCGGGGAGCTGTTTTTT
TRBJ1-4,TRBV25-1,once,-,CASSEFRGDNEKLFF,TGTGCCAGCAGTGAATTTCGGGGAGATAATGAAAAACTGTTTTTT
TRBJ1-6,TRBV10-1,-,-,CAIGQTVSPLHF,TGCGCCATCGGACAGACTGTTTCACCCCTCCACTTT
TRBJ1-1,TRBV30,once,TRBD1,CAWGTGVNTEAFF,TGTGCCTGGGGGACAGGGGTGAACACTGAAGCTTTCTTT
TRBJ1-1,TRBV7-9,-,-,CASSPLVTEAFF,TGTGCCAGCAGCCCCCTCGTAACTGAAGCTTTCTTT
TRBJ1-1,TRBV18,-,-,CASSPLGEGTEAFF,TGTGCCAGCTCACCACTCGGGGAAGGAACTGAAGCTTTCTTT
TRBJ1-5,TRBV30,-,-,CAWSPRVGGRQPQHF,TGTGCCTGGAGCCCCCGTGTAGGGGGACGTCAGCCCCAGCATTTT
TRBJ1-2,TRBV27,-,TRBD1,CASSFARQGYGYTF,TGTGCCAGCAGCTTTGCCAGACAGGGGTATGGCTACACCTTC
TRBJ1-1,TRBV7-2,-,TRBD1,CASSAQTGLEAFF,TGTGCCAGCAGCGCACAGACAGGGCTTGAAGCTTTCTTT
TRBJ2-7,TRBV7-6,-,TRBD1,CASSLVGPKGQYDIGKNEQYF,TGTGCCAGCAGCTTAGTCGGGCCAAAGGGACAGTACGATATAGGGAAAAACGAGCAGTACTTC
TRBJ1-1,TRBV7-8,-,TRBD1,CASSLASTGRNTEAFF,TGTGCCAGCAGCTTAGCCTCGACAGGGAGGAACACTGAAGCTTTCTTT
TRBJ1-4,TRBV18,-,TRBD1,CASSQGTGQNEKLFF,TGTGCCAGCTCACAAGGGACAGGGCAAAATGAAAAACTGTTTTTT
TRBJ2-1,TRBV9,-,TRBD1,CASSVSGQGWDEQFF,TGTGCCAGCAGCGTCTCGGGACAGGGTTGGGATGAGCAGTTCTTC
TRBJ2-5,TRBV7-2,-,TRBD2,CASSRGSGGETQYF,TGTGCCAGCAGCCGGGGGAGCGGGGGAGAGACCCAGTACTTC
TRBJ2-5,TRBV15,-,-,CATSRPGLFQETQYF,TGTGCCACCAGCAGGCCGGGACTCTTCCAAGAGACCCAGTACTTC